These 16 T cell receptor beta chains were sequenced from one sample in a study of low-dose radiotherapy and immunotherapy resistance in tumors (dated by TCRdb to between 2020 and 2023). Sample time point, as interpreted from the label and publication: before trial treatment. The instrument given in TCRdb is Illumina HiSeq 2500. Superscript III and a set of TRAV- and TRBV-specific primers were used to synthesize first-strand cDNA, so that both TCRalpha and TCRbeta chains were covered. A roughly 19-cycle PCR with Phusion amplified the TCRs, pairing a constant-region primer with the adapter that was attached to the V primers. TCRdb trimmed public reads at Q25 via fastp, called clones via MiXCR and kept in-frame beta chains. Rows with a matching CDR3 protein are joined into one entry that keeps the most common DNA and genes. In this sample the table shows around 90,000 distinct CDR3 sequences, 15% to 20% of which occur a single time. The ten largest clones capture around 6.1% of the sample.

The sequences come from PBMCs, collected before treatment. The receptors come from a male donor with prostate cancer.

This clonotype has only a few counts. The chain links TRBV19 to TRBJ1-2, with 12 bases that match TRBD1. J gave up 1 base and V 7 bases, and 19 bases lay outside the gene matches. The CDR3 is made up of 20 amino acids. Per the germline V gene, CDR1 is LNHDA and CDR2 is SQIVND (reference sequence). In nucleotides, the CDR3 is TGTGCCAGTACCACCTGGGACAGGGGGCCGAAAACCATGGATAACTATGGCTACACCTTC. It encodes CASTTWDRGPKTMDNYGYTF.

This clonotype was recorded many times. The chain employs TRBV5-1 and TRBJ2-2; D possibly corresponds to TRBD1 (5 bases). The CDR3 is 14 residues long. V gave up 3 bases and J gave up 1 base, with 7 bases separating them. Per germline, CDR1 SGHRS and CDR2 YFSETQ. Here the CDR3 reads CASSSGQNTGELFF. The CDR3 nucleotides read TGCGCCAGCAGCTCAGGACAGAACACCGGGGAGCTGTTTTTT.

This clonotype appeared many times. The chain uses TRBV4-1 and TRBJ1-5; D possibly corresponds to TRBD1 (5 bases). In germline, CDR1 is MGHRA, CDR2 YSYEKL. This CDR3 has 16 amino acids. The germline V and J ends were trimmed by 0 bases and 2 bases, with 11 bases remaining between them. This CDR3 reads CASSQDGGAGNQPQHF. The CDR3 DNA sequence: TGCGCCAGCAGCCAAGATGGGGGTGCGGGCAATCAGCCCCAGCATTTT.

About this clonotype: This sequence is one base from a far larger clone and is likely a read error. The chain combines TRBV2 with TRBJ2-3; D is unresolved. This CDR3 spans 13 amino acids. The ends were cut back, 3 bases at V and 5 bases at J, with 9 bases in the middle. Germline values: CDR1 SNHLY, CDR2 FYNNEI. The CDR3 is CASSESTIDTQYF. The CDR3 DNA sequence: TGTGCCAGCAGTGAGTCAACGATAGATACGCAGTATTTT.

This clonotype is a singleton in its sample. One base away lies a much larger clone, so this may be a sequencing read error. The V gene is TRBV10-3, the J gene TRBJ1-5, with unresolved D. The germline CDR1 and CDR2 sequences are ENHRY and SYGVKD. The CDR3 extends over 14 amino acids. Deletions cut 6 bases from V and 3 bases from J, with 12 bases between. CDR3 sequence (DNA): TGTGCCATCAGACCCATTGGTAACAATCAGCCCCAGCATTTT. It codes for CAIRPIGNNQPQHF.

This clonotype has a count of ten or more. V is TRBV29-1 and J is TRBJ1-1, with 8 bases lining up with TRBD1. J was trimmed by 10 bases and V by 3 bases; bases with no gene match: 4. CDR1 is SQVTM and CDR2 is ANQGSEA in the germline V gene. CDR3 length: 11 residues. The CDR3 DNA reads as TGCAGCGTTGAGGAACAGGGGGGAGCTTTCTTT. It yields the protein CSVEEQGGAFF.

This chain connects TRBV5-6 to TRBJ1-2, with unresolved D. CDR3 size: 12 residues. In germline, CDR1 is SGHDT, CDR2 YYEEEE. Trimming left V 3 bases short and J 7 bases short, with 10 bases between. The CDR3 protein is CASSSIPGGYTF. CDR3 DNA: TGTGCCAGCAGCTCTATCCCCGGTGGCTACACCTTC.

At least ten counts were recorded for this clonotype. This chain connects TRBV12-3 or TRBV12-4 to TRBJ2-5; 10 nucleotides line up with TRBD2. J gave up 5 bases and V 3 bases, and 9 bases lay outside the gene matches. The CDR3 runs to 16 residues. The CDR3 DNA follows: TGTGCCAGCAGTTTCCTACTAGCGGGATCTGGGGAGACCCAGTACTTC. Translation: CASSFLLAGSGETQYF.

This clonotype was seen repeatedly, ten times or more. J is TRBJ2-2 and V is TRBV6-4; 7 bases match TRBD2. CDR1 and CDR2 (germline): MRHNA, SNTAGT. The CDR3 is 16 residues long. V lost 0 bases to trimming and J lost 3 bases; unmatched junction nucleotides: 4. CDR3 DNA: TGTGCCAGCAGTGACTCGAGGGAGGGTGACACCGGGGAGCTGTTTTTT. Residues: CASSDSREGDTGELFF.

The chain is built from TRBV3-1 and TRBJ2-1, with D perhaps TRBD2 (6 bases). The DNA end is more similar to TRBJ2-7, so the J call may be wrong. CDR3 length equals 13 residues. The germline V gene encodes CDR1 LGHDT and CDR2 YNNKEL (reference sequence). CDR3: CASSQGNREEQYF. In nucleotides, the CDR3 is TGTGCCAGCAGCCAAGGAAACCGGGAGGAGCAGTACTTC.

Many counts were recorded for this clonotype. The gene calls are TRBV7-2 and TRBJ1-5, with 11 bases aligning to TRBD1. The CDR3 covers 16 residues. Germline V gene sequence: CDR1 SGHTA, CDR2 FQGNSA. The ends lost 0 bases at V and 6 bases at J; junction bases unmatched: 4. The CDR3 DNA follows: TGTGCCAGCAGCTTAGCCGCCGGGACAGGGGGTCAGCCCCAGCATTTT. This translates into CASSLAAGTGGQPQHF.

This clonotype was detected ten times or more. The gene calls are TRBV6-5 and TRBJ1-5, with D possibly being TRBD1 (5 bases). Per germline, CDR1 MNHEY and CDR2 SVGAGI. The CDR3 is made up of 14 amino acids. The V end lost 8 bases, the J end lost 4 bases, and 15 bases lay between the germline ends. The CDR3 spells CASGGGRSNQPQHF. The CDR3 region has the DNA TGTGCCAGCGGGGGGGGACGGTCTAATCAGCCCCAGCATTTT.

This clonotype was found many times. Germline and junction disagree at one end, which may indicate a read error. The DNA of the CDR3 is TGTGCCAGCTCACCCAAGCGGGGGACTGAAGCCTTCTTT. Its translation: CASSPKRGTEAFF. V and J are TRBV18 and TRBJ1-1; weak D call: TRBD1 (5 bases). This CDR3 contains 13 residues. Germline CDR1 KGHSH, CDR2 LQKENI.

The sample holds many counts of this clonotype. The rearrangement uses TRBV29-1 and TRBJ2-7, with D perhaps matching TRBD2 (5 bases). The CDR3 contains 13 residues. In germline, CDR1 is SQVTM, CDR2 ANQGSEA. Trimming took off 3 bases at V and 2 bases at J, with 11 bases between the two ends. The CDR3 bases are TGCAGCGTTGAGGCAGCGGAAACCTACGAGCAGTACTTC. It is translated as CSVEAAETYEQYF.

This clonotype was counted ten times or more. The gene calls are TRBV27 and TRBJ1-2; 10 positions match TRBD1. V lost 3 bases to trimming and J lost 3 bases; unmatched junction nucleotides: 1. The CDR3 covers 14 residues. Germline V gives CDR1 MNHEY, CDR2 SMNVEV (reference sequence). The chain's CDR3 is CASSLTGGDYGYTF. CDR3 DNA: TGTGCCAGCAGTTTGACAGGGGGCGACTATGGCTACACCTTC.

Many counts were recorded for this clonotype. The V gene is TRBV28, the J gene TRBJ2-3, with D possibly being TRBD1 (5 bases). CDR3 length: 13 amino acids. V was trimmed by 8 bases and J by 2 bases, leaving 11 bases between them. In germline, CDR1 is MDHEN, CDR2 SYDVKM. The DNA of the CDR3 is TGTGCCAGCTATGACAGATTCACAGATACGCAGTATTTT. Residues: CASYDRFTDTQYF.